The 28 T cell receptor beta chains presented below share a single source sample, sequenced in a study of cytomegalovirus exposure and HLA in healthy donors. PCR amplification relied on 60 Vbeta primers (plus 13 Jbeta primers). Clones were read by immunoSEQ multiplex PCR, and TCRdb kept only the in-frame ones, dropping some. Of 120,000 or so clones in the sample, 79% were seen once. Sequenced input: PBMCs. These receptors all come from a man aged 25 to 40 in good health and CMV-seropositive.

The chain uses TRBV5-1 and TRBJ2-5; unclear D gene. Germline CDR1 and CDR2: SGHRS and YFSETQ. Trimming removed 0 bases from V and 5 bases from J, with 2 bases in between. This CDR3 has 11 residues. The CDR3 is CASSLAETQYF. The CDR3 nucleotides are TGCGCCAGCAGCTTGGCGGAGACCCAGTACTTC.

V is TRBV15 and J is TRBJ1-6; 8 bases are a match to TRBD1. Per germline, CDR1 LNHNV and CDR2 YYDKDF (reference sequence). This CDR3 spans 16 amino acids. J was trimmed by 10 bases and V by 4 bases; bases with no gene match: 12. The CDR3 sequence: CATSIRQGPTYSPLHF. The CDR3 nucleotides read TGTGCCACCAGCATACGACAGGGGCCCACTTACTCACCCCTCCACTTT.

The chain is built from TRBV19 and TRBJ1-4; D unresolved. V lost 0 bases to trimming and J lost 9 bases, with 14 bases between them. Looked up from germline, CDR1 is LNHDA and CDR2 is SQIVND (reference sequence). The CDR3 sequence is 15 residues long. CDR3 bases: TGTGCCAGTAGTATAGAACTCGGTACCCCCAAAAAACTGTTTTTT. Translated, it gives CASSIELGTPKKLFF.

This clone appeared a single time. The CDR3 loop is CASSKSRDYGYTF. The CDR3 nucleotides are TGTGCCAGTAGTAAGAGTCGAGACTATGGCTACACCTTC. The chain recombines TRBV19 with TRBJ1-2; D unresolved. The CDR3 extends over 13 amino acids. Germline loops: CDR1 LNHDA, CDR2 SQIVND (reference sequence). V was shortened by 4 bases and J by 3 bases, with 9 bases between the two germline ends.

This clone appeared a single time. The rearrangement links TRBV4-1 to TRBJ2-7, with TRBD2 as a possible D gene (5 bases). CDR3 size: 15 residues. Trimming pared 1 base from V and 7 bases from J, leaving 17 bases between. Germline V CDR1 and CDR2: MGHRA, YSYEKL. In DNA, the CDR3 is TGCGCCAGCAGCCAAGGGATAGGGTCGGGGTATGAGCAGTACTTC. Translating gives CASSQGIGSGYEQYF.

The chain links TRBV9 to TRBJ2-7, with 8 positions matching TRBD2. CDR3 length: 15 residues. J was trimmed by 2 bases and V by 4 bases; bases with no gene match: 8. Germline V gene lookup returns CDR1 SGDLS and CDR2 YYNGEE. DNA of the CDR3: TGTGCCAGCAGCCCGGCGGGGGGTCCTACCTACGAGCAGTACTTC. It is translated as CASSPAGGPTYEQYF.

Worth noting for this clone: A far larger clone is only one base removed, so a read error is likely. V is TRBV7-9 and J is TRBJ2-7; 8 bases align to TRBD1. CDR3 length equals 13 residues. Trimming cost V 4 bases and J 3 bases; bases outside gene matches: 2. The V gene's germline CDR1 is SEHNR and CDR2 FQNEAQ (reference sequence). CDR3 sequence reads: CASSSGQDYEQYF. In nucleotides, the CDR3 is TGTGCCAGCAGCTCGGGACAGGACTACGAGCAGTACTTC.

This sequence joins TRBV2 and TRBJ1-1; TRBD1 matches 8 bases. In germline, CDR1 is SNHLY, CDR2 FYNNEI. CDR3 size: 15 residues. The V gene end was trimmed by 2 bases and the J gene end by 2 bases; junction bases not matched to a gene: 4. The CDR3 DNA reads TGTGCCAGCAGTGAATATGGACAGGGAAACACTGAAGCTTTCTTT. The encoded protein is CASSEYGQGNTEAFF.

The J gene is TRBJ1-1, the V gene TRBV5-1; tentatively, D is TRBD1 (6 bases). Between the trimmed V and J ends, which lost 5 bases and 6 bases, there was a span of 17 bases. The germline CDR1 and CDR2 sequences are SGHRS and YFSETQ. The CDR3 length is 14 residues. The CDR3 bases are TGCGCCAGCAGACAGGGTGAGGCCTACGCTGAAGCTTTCTTT. Amino acids: CASRQGEAYAEAFF. The whole variable domain, filled in from reference TRBV5-1 and TRBJ1-1, reads KAGVTQTPRYLIKTRGQQVTLSCSPISGHRSVSWYQQTPGQGLQFLFEYFSETQRNKGNFPGRFSGRQFSNSRSEMNVSTLELGDSALYLCASRQGEAYAEAFFGQGTRLTVV.

The genes are TRBV7-9 and TRBJ2-1, with 10 bases that match TRBD2. The V segment lost 6 bases and the J segment 8 bases; nucleotides outside the gene matches: 16. CDR3 length: 17 residues. The germline gives CDR1 SEHNR, CDR2 FQNEAQ (reference sequence). CDR3 nucleotide sequence: TGTGCCAGCAGTCGATGGACGGGGGAGCGGGGGGGCTATGAGCAGTTCTTC. Amino acids: CASSRWTGERGGYEQFF.

V usage is TRBV19 and J usage is TRBJ1-1, with D perhaps TRBD1 (5 bases). CDR1 is LNHDA and CDR2 is SQIVND in the germline V gene (reference sequence). CDR3 length equals 13 residues. The ends were cut back, 3 bases at V and 8 bases at J, with 13 bases in the middle. The CDR3 region has the DNA TGTGCCAGTAGTATCTTACGGGGGTCGGAAGCTTTCTTT. This gives the protein CASSILRGSEAFF.

V gene TRBV27 combines with J gene TRBJ2-5; 9 positions agree with TRBD1. The J call is in doubt because the DNA end fits TRBJ2-7 better. The CDR3 has 13 residues. Germline CDR1 MNHEY, CDR2 SMNVEV (reference sequence). The CDR3 sequence is CASTYGTGSEQYF. In DNA, the CDR3 is TGTGCCAGCACTTACGGGACAGGGAGCGAGCAGTACTTC.

This rearrangement joins TRBV5-8 to TRBJ2-3; maybe TRBD2 (6 bases). This CDR3 spans 13 amino acids. CDR1 is SGHTS, CDR2 YDEGEE, per germline. Trimming removed 0 bases from V and 5 bases from J, with 7 bases in between. The CDR3 loop is CASSLAGGDTQYF. CDR3 sequence (DNA): TGTGCCAGCAGCTTGGCCGGGGGAGATACGCAGTATTTT.

V and J are TRBV10-2 and TRBJ1-6; 10 bases map to TRBD1. CDR3 length: 17 residues. Germline V gene lookup returns CDR1 WSHSY and CDR2 SAAADI. With 5 bases clipped from V and 8 bases from J, the junction kept 12 bases outside the gene matches. In nucleotides, the CDR3 is TGCGCCAGCAGTTTTTCGGGACAGGGGATGGGAGATTCACCCCTCCACTTT. It translates to CASSFSGQGMGDSPLHF.

This clone was seen only a few times. J is TRBJ1-5 and V is TRBV6-1; the D gene is possibly TRBD1 (5 bases). There are 16 residues in the CDR3. CDR1 MNHNS and CDR2 SASEGT come from the germline V gene. Trimming took off 4 bases at V and 0 bases at J, with 13 bases between the two ends. DNA of the CDR3: TGTGCCAGCAGTGTTTTCAAGGGGAATAGCAATCAGCCCCAGCATTTT. It encodes CASSVFKGNSNQPQHF.

This chain uses TRBV2 with TRBJ1-2, with D maybe TRBD1 (6 bases). V was cut by 6 bases and J by 4 bases, with 21 bases left in between. The CDR3 runs 16 residues. The germline CDR1 and CDR2 sequences are SNHLY and FYNNEI. This CDR3 is CASRGSRGSSIYGYTF. In nucleotides, the CDR3 is TGTGCCAGCAGGGGGAGTAGGGGGTCGAGTATCTATGGCTACACCTTC.

The chain recombines TRBV27 with TRBJ2-3; 11 bases are shared with TRBD1. Germline V CDR1 and CDR2: MNHEY, SMNVEV (reference sequence). With 1 base clipped from V and 6 bases from J, the junction kept 3 bases outside the gene matches. The CDR3 has 15 amino acids. The CDR3 sequence: CASSLWGQGEDTQYF. The CDR3 region has the DNA TGTGCCAGCAGTTTATGGGGACAGGGGGAGGATACGCAGTATTTT.

The rearrangement joins TRBV15 to TRBJ2-5, with D perhaps matching TRBD2 (8 bases). Per germline, CDR1 LNHNV and CDR2 YYDKDF (reference sequence). The V end was cut by 10 bases, the J end by 11 bases, with 23 bases between. The CDR3 has 13 residues. The CDR3 region is CAIDEGARGEQYF. The CDR3 DNA is TGTGCCATCGACGAGGGGGCGCGGGGGGAGCAGTACTTC.

The gene calls are TRBV18 and TRBJ1-2, with unresolved D. The V gene lost 3 bases and the J gene lost 0 bases, with 5 bases spanning the gap. The CDR3 is made up of 13 amino acids. Germline CDR1 KGHSH, CDR2 LQKENI. The CDR3 protein is CASSPQANYGYTF. For the CDR3, the DNA is TGTGCCAGCTCACCGCAGGCTAACTATGGCTACACCTTC.

A single count supports this clone. The V gene is TRBV4-2, the J gene TRBJ2-3; D possibly corresponds to TRBD2 (6 bases). CDR1 is LGHNA and CDR2 is YNFKEQ in the germline V gene. The length of the CDR3 is 18 residues. Trimming took 4 bases from V and 1 from J, leaving 21 bases between them. CDR3 sequence: CASSLKGGAPGGTDTQYF. The CDR3 coding sequence is TGTGCCAGCAGCCTAAAGGGTGGAGCGCCGGGGGGCACAGATACGCAGTATTTT.

The chain has TRBV25-1 and TRBJ1-6, with TRBD1 matching over 7 bases. V lost 3 bases, J lost 7 bases, and 3 bases stayed unmatched. Germline V CDR1 and CDR2: MGHDK, SYGVNS. The CDR3 is 14 amino acids. CDR3 in amino acids: CASSDRGKNSPLHF. The CDR3 bases are TGTGCCAGCAGTGACAGGGGGAAGAATTCACCCCTCCACTTT.

The genes are TRBV5-6 and TRBJ2-1; D is unclear. Trimming took 4 bases from V and 4 from J, leaving 12 bases between them. CDR3 size: 14 residues. The germline CDR1 and CDR2 sequences are SGHDT and YYEEEE. This CDR3 reads CASSLERNYNEQFF. The CDR3 bases are TGTGCCAGCAGCCTTGAGCGTAATTACAATGAGCAGTTCTTC.

The chain has TRBV7-9 and TRBJ1-1, with TRBD1 matching over 12 bases. The CDR3 consists of 15 residues. Germline CDR1 and CDR2: SEHNR and FQNEAQ (reference sequence). J lost 4 bases, V lost 4 bases, and 4 bases had no gene match. This CDR3 reads CASSSGTGGPTEAFF. As DNA, the CDR3 is TGTGCCAGCAGCTCAGGGACAGGGGGCCCCACTGAAGCTTTCTTT.

The V gene is TRBV9, the J gene TRBJ2-5, with TRBD2 matching 11 bases. The trim removed 3 bases at V and 5 bases at J, leaving 6 bases unmatched. Per germline, CDR1 SGDLS and CDR2 YYNGEE. The CDR3 loop spans 15 amino acids. The CDR3 bases are TGTGCCAGCAGCGACCCTAGCGGGGGGCTGGAGACCCAGTACTTC. Encoded protein: CASSDPSGGLETQYF.

CDR3 sequence (DNA): TGTGCCAGCAGCCCCGGGACTAGCCCGACTCCGAAGGGGGGGGAGCTGTTTTTT. This codes for CASSPGTSPTPKGGELFF. The rearrangement joins TRBV7-6 to TRBJ2-2, with 9 nucleotides matching TRBD2. The CDR3 loop spans 18 amino acids. Germline values: CDR1 SGHVS, CDR2 FNYEAQ. J was trimmed by 8 bases and V by 5 bases; bases with no gene match: 18.

J is TRBJ1-1 and V is TRBV2, with 9 bases that match TRBD1. The length of the CDR3 is 15 residues. The junction had 6 bases not matched to a gene; V was cut back by 5 bases and J by 2 bases. The germline gives CDR1 SNHLY, CDR2 FYNNEI. The CDR3 DNA reads TGTGCCAGCAGTTCTCCGGGACAGGGTAACACTGAAGCTTTCTTT. It is translated as CASSSPGQGNTEAFF.

V gene TRBV5-1 combines with J gene TRBJ2-5; 12 nucleotides match TRBD2. The germline gives CDR1 SGHRS, CDR2 YFSETQ. V shed 1 base and J 5 bases; nucleotides not matched to a gene: 6. The CDR3 extends over 16 amino acids. This CDR3 reads CASSLFPSGGAETQYF. The CDR3 DNA reads TGCGCCAGCAGCTTGTTTCCTAGCGGGGGGGCGGAGACCCAGTACTTC.

This clone was seen many times. The chain carries TRBV30 and TRBJ2-7; 7 nucleotides match TRBD2. V lost 0 bases, J lost 4 bases, and 0 bases stayed unmatched. The germline CDR1 and CDR2 sequences are GTSNPN and SVGIG (reference sequence). This CDR3 has 12 amino acids. This CDR3 is CAWSVGGYEQYF. In nucleotides, the CDR3 is TGTGCCTGGAGTGTCGGGGGGTACGAGCAGTACTTC.